This T cell receptor beta chain was sequenced for a study of blood T cell repertoires in COVID-19. The overall study: Whether acute or convalescent, the COVID-19 samples came from the United States, Italy and Spain.

Assay: immunoSEQ multiplex PCR; the TCRdb copy retains only in-frame clones and omits some. The table lists about 72,000 clones, 70% to 90% of them singletons. Sequences were obtained from peripheral blood. The sequence came from a man between 70 and 80 years old with active or convalescent COVID-19.

CDR3 in DNA: TGTGCCAGCAGTTACGTGCAGGGGTCCTCCTACGAGCAGTACTTC. It codes for CASSYVQGSSYEQYF. The chain combines TRBV6-5 with TRBJ2-7; tentative D call: TRBD1 (6 bases). Trimming removed 2 bases at V and 0 bases at J, with 11 bases between. Looked up from germline, CDR1 is MNHEY and CDR2 is SVGAGI. This CDR3 spans 15 amino acids.